The source of this T cell receptor (beta chain) is a study of T-cell memory formation after mild COVID-19 listed by TCRdb under 2021. For the study in its entirety: Most TCR sequence clusters were specific to one of the two donors. In a couple of donors, T-cell clones that expanded and contracted after mild COVID-19 were followed by sequencing TCRalpha and TCRbeta repertoires longitudinally. Two young, previously healthy adult volunteers, one female and one male, were included in the cohort.

This clonotype was seen more than once but under ten times. Its antigen remains unidentified. Per-base quality was not reported, and no clone a single base away is much larger than it. Sequencing relied on an Illumina NovaSeq 6000. TCRalpha and TCRbeta cDNA libraries were constructed by 5'RACE with constant-segment primers, with sample barcodes and unique molecular identifiers being introduced. Trizol reagent was used to extract RNA from every sample. Library amplification was performed in two PCR steps, and a second sample barcode and Illumina TruSeq adapters were introduced in the second step. Sequencing of libraries was performed on an Illumina NovaSeq with 2 x 150 bp paired-end reads. From the authors' description of their analysis: Reads were demultiplexed and collapsed into UMI-guided consensus sequences with migec v1.2.7. Using mixcr v2.1.11, UMI consensuses were aligned to TRA and TRB V and J templates and then assembled into clonotypes. A clonotype was counted as expanded or contracted only if both edgeR and NoisET called the change significant, with noise models trained on biological replicates. For edgeR calls, a false discovery rate-adjusted p below 0.01 and a log2 fold-change threshold of 1 were applied. PCA with hierarchical clustering of max-normalized trajectories of the 1000 most abundant clonotypes was used as exploratory dynamics analysis. The CD4 or CD8 phenotype of responding clones was assigned using the separately sequenced CD4+ and CD8+ repertoires. In-frame beta chains were kept once TCRdb had trimmed the public reads at Q25 with fastp and called clones with MiXCR. Rows matching on CDR3 protein sequence are summarized as one entry with the most common DNA and genes. These V and J calls rely on TCRdb rather than the paper's analysis. The sample contains about 500,000 distinct CDR3 sequences, just over 20% of them found a single time. The biggest ten clones account for 12% of the sample.

Ficoll-Paque density gradient centrifugation was used to isolate PBMCs. Here is what the overall study found, with its caveats: Contracting CD4+ clones turned up mainly in the CM and EM memory subsets, whereas EMRA was where CD8+ clones were enriched. Some responding clones were detected in pre-infection memory, which suggested that pre-existing cross-reactive memory T cells had joined the SARS-CoV-2 response. From day 15 to 85, contracting clones showed balanced CD4/CD8 phenotypes, whereas a second wave of clones that expanded from day 15 to 37 leaned towards CD4+. Only a couple of mild cases were covered by the study, and larger cohorts that include severe cases with pre-infection samples were considered necessary. Whether the second-wave clones peaking on day 37 were SARS-CoV-2 specific was not confirmed.

From the germline V gene, CDR1 is SQVTM and CDR2 is ANQGSEA. The CDR3 covers 15 residues, taking in both the cysteine and the phenylalanine. Here the CDR3 DNA is all that survives: 45 bases in frame from base 1. Trimming removed 5 bases from V and 0 bases from J; the gene matches leave 3 bases unexplained. This receptor was obtained from an adult woman who had mild COVID-19 (a few samples of this study predate the infection). The sample titles of this study are shuffled in the database, so cell type and time point are left out; the donor was told from shared clones. The rearranged chain carries TRBV29-1 and TRBJ2-6; TRBD2 matches 8 bases in the middle. Sequencing was performed on PBMCs or a T cell subset sorted from them (not recorded which). The base sequence is TGCAGCGTTCGGGGGGGGCTCTCTGGGGCCAACGTCCTGACTTTC. Its translation reads: CSVRGGLSGANVLTF.